The clone carrying this T cell receptor beta chain has a count of ten or more. Its antigen remains unidentified. The length of the CDR3 is 13 residues. V shed 3 bases and J 7 bases; nucleotides not matched to a gene: 3. Germline V gene sequence: CDR1 SEHNR, CDR2 FQNEAQ (reference sequence). The sample originates from a study of T cells in Graves' hyperthyroidism and ophthalmopathy. The source material, RNA transcripts, was used to amplify TCR beta CDR3 regions. When the TCR CDR3 underwent first-round RT-PCR, the HTBI primer set was used. Via MiXCR, TCRdb re-called the multiplex PCR reads, giving one row per CDR3 protein. The data contain approximately 300,000 distinct CDR3 sequences, more than 15% of them singletons. Findings and limits, study-wide: Progression to ophthalmopathy was predicted a median of roughly 6.5 months early.

This sequence was found in a woman in her sixties or seventies with Graves' ophthalmopathy. Sequencing used blood. The V gene is TRBV7-9, the J gene TRBJ2-1, with TRBD1 matching 7 bases. This chain's CDR3 is CASSFPGGNEQFF. The CDR3 region has the DNA TGTGCCAGCAGCTTCCCAGGGGGTAATGAGCAGTTCTTC.